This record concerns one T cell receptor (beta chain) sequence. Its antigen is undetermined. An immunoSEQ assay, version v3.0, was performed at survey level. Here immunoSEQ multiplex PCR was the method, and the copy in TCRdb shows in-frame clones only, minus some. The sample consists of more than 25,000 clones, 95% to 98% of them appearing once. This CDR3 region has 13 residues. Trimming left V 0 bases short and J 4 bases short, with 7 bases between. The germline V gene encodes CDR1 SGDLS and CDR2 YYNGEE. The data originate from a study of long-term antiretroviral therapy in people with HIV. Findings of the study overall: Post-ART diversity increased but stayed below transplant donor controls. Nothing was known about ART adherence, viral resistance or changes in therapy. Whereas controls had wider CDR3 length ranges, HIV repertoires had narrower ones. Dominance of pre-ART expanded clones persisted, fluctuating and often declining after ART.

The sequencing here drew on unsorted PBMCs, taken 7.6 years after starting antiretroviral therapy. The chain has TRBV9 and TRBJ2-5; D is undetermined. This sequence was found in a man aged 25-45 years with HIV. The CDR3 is CASSVAGTETQYF. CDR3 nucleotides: TGTGCCAGCAGCGTAGCTGGTACAGAGACCCAGTACTTC.